Sequencing of this T cell receptor beta chain was carried out in a study of graft-versus-host responses after intestinal transplantation. Regarding this clone: The antigen is unknown.

Using immunoSEQ multiplex PCR, the repertoire was profiled, and TCRdb retains in-frame clones only, with some absent. The data contain some 140,000 clones, roughly 91% of them singletons. This CDR3 is built from 11 residues. V was pared by 1 base and J by 6 bases, with 3 bases between. Germline V lookup: CDR1 MNHNS, CDR2 SASEGT. The sequencing here drew on unstimulated CD4+ T cells sorted from spleen or lymph node cells, taken before intestinal transplant. This TCR was sampled from a human donor who received an intestinal transplant. The chain uses TRBV6-1 and TRBJ1-1, with D unresolved. In DNA form, the CDR3 reads TGTGCCAGCAGTGAAGAGTCTGAAGCTTTCTTT. Amino acids: CASSEESEAFF.